One sample yielded the 23 T cell receptor beta chains listed below, sequenced in a study of glioma-infiltrating T cells. The iRepertoire nested amplicon-rescue multiplex PCR amplified TCR alpha and beta CDR3s from RNA. TCRdb used MiXCR to reprocess the multiplex PCR reads, holding one entry per CDR3 protein. The data show over 90,000 distinct CDR3 sequences, 25% to 30% seen once. Input material: glioma tissue, nonneoplastic brain tissue, or PBMCs (not recorded which). The receptor source for this set is a human donor with low-grade glioma or glioblastoma, undergoing nonglioma brain surgery, or in good health (not recorded which).

A note on this clonotype: An end of the junction does not agree with germline; a read error may underlie this. This chain connects TRBV2 to TRBJ1-6, with D maybe TRBD1 (6 bases). Germline assignment: CDR1 SNHLY and CDR2 FYNNEI. CDR3 length: 15 residues. The CDR3 bases are TGTGCCAGCAGGGGGGACGGGGGCCATAATTCAACCCTCCACTTT. As protein: CASRGDGGHNSTLHF.

A note on this clonotype: This CDR3 is missing its conserved last phenylalanine or tryptophan, likely due to a read error. The rearrangement joins TRBV12-3 or TRBV12-4 to TRBJ1-2; 9 bases are a match to TRBD1. The CDR3 runs 13 residues. V lost 7 bases and J lost 6; bases outside the gene matches: 6. The CDR3 DNA is TGTGCCAGCATTAAACAGGGGGCCGATGGCTACACCTTG. As protein: CASIKQGADGYTL.

This clonotype was observed a handful of times. V and J are TRBV10-3 and TRBJ2-5; 10 bases are shared with TRBD1. The V and J ends lost 4 bases and 1 base, in that order; junction bases with no gene match: 6. Germline-derived CDR1 and CDR2 are ENHRY and SYGVKD. This CDR3 contains 16 residues. DNA for the CDR3: TGTGCCATCAGTGGGGGGACAGGGGCTACCCAAGAGACCCAGTACTTC. Translating gives CAISGGTGATQETQYF.

A word on this clonotype: At one boundary the junction diverges from the germline segment, which might be a read error. The rearrangement uses TRBV6-1 and TRBJ1-1; D is unclear. Germline CDR1 is MNHNS and CDR2 is SASEGT. This CDR3 has 13 amino acids. CDR3 residues: CASRAQQNTQASF. In nucleotides, the CDR3 is TGTGCCAGCAGAGCACAGCAGAACACTCAAGCTTCCTTT.

The chain recombines TRBV12-3 or TRBV12-4 with TRBJ2-7, with D possibly being TRBD1 (6 bases). The CDR3 consists of 14 residues. V was cut by 4 bases and J by 1 base, with 11 bases left in between. The CDR3 region has the DNA TGTGCCAGCAGTTACCGGGACATGTCCTACGAGCAGTACTTC. It specifies CASSYRDMSYEQYF.

This clonotype appeared a few times. The chain combines TRBV5-6 with TRBJ1-2; D perhaps matches TRBD1 (6 bases). Germline V gene data show CDR1 as SGHDT and CDR2 as YYEEEE. The CDR3 contains 15 residues. V lost 5 bases and J lost 7, with 21 bases in between. CDR3 residues: CASRGFSDSFFGYTF. DNA for the CDR3: TGTGCCAGCAGAGGGTTTTCGGACAGCTTCTTTGGCTACACCTTC.

The V call is TRBV19, the J call TRBJ1-1; D might be TRBD1 (6 bases). CDR3 size: 16 residues. The V end lost 9 bases, the J end lost 2 bases, and 22 bases lay between the germline ends. Germline-derived CDR1 and CDR2 are LNHDA and SQIVND (reference sequence). CDR3 in DNA: TGTGCCAGCAGATCAGGGGCCCGCACCTTCAACACTGAAGCTTTCTTT. Residues: CASRSGARTFNTEAFF.

This clonotype came up many times. The CDR3 region has the DNA TGTGCCAGCAGTTCCTCGGACCTTCTGGGGGCTTTCTTT. Protein product: CASSSSDLLGAFF. The V and J genes are TRBV28 and TRBJ1-1; D remains ambiguous. The CDR3 runs to 13 residues. Per germline, CDR1 MDHEN and CDR2 SYDVKM. Trimming shortened V by 4 bases and J by 11 bases, and 17 bases separated the two germline ends.

The chain has TRBV6-2 or TRBV6-3 and TRBJ1-6, with no clear D. This CDR3 is 15 amino acids long. V lost 5 bases and J 7 bases, leaving 15 bases between the germline ends. Germline CDR1 reads MNHEY; CDR2 reads SVGEGT. CDR3 sequence reads: CASSRLDGDNSPLHF. CDR3 in DNA: TGTGCCAGCAGTCGCCTGGACGGCGACAATTCACCCCTCCACTTT.

A note on this clonotype: This may be a read error, as it is one base from a much larger clone. No conserved phenylalanine or tryptophan ends this CDR3, so it is likely a read error. The CDR3 loop reads CASKSDSDEQYL. Written as DNA, the CDR3 is TGTGCCAGCAAGTCCGATTCTGACGAGCAGTACCTC. The V gene is TRBV28, the J gene TRBJ2-7; no reliable D call. The germline V gene encodes CDR1 MDHEN and CDR2 SYDVKM. V dropped 7 bases and J dropped 5 bases, with 12 bases sitting between them. This CDR3 is 12 amino acids long.

This clonotype occurred many times. The V gene is TRBV4-3, the J gene TRBJ2-7, with 11 bases fitting TRBD2. The V and J ends lost 4 bases and 4 bases, in that order; junction bases with no gene match: 9. Germline values: CDR1 LGHNA, CDR2 YSLEER. This CDR3 comprises 16 residues. The CDR3 protein is CASSPNLAGGSYEQYF. In DNA, the CDR3 is TGCGCCAGCAGCCCAAATTTAGCGGGGGGGAGTTACGAGCAGTACTTC.

Of note for this clonotype: A much larger clone is a single base away; this may be a read error. The V call is TRBV7-2, the J call TRBJ2-3, with 7 bases fitting TRBD2. There are 14 residues in the CDR3. Germline lookup yields CDR1 SGHTA and CDR2 FQGNSA. V lost 2 bases and J lost 6; bases outside the gene matches: 5. The CDR3 sequence is CASSLMLGGDTQYF. The CDR3 bases are TGTGCCAGCAGCTTAATGCTGGGGGGGGATACGCAGTATTTT.

A note on this clonotype: This likely comes from a read error, as the CDR3 has no conserved phenylalanine or tryptophan at its end. This chain connects TRBV7-2 to TRBJ2-3; 7 bases match TRBD2. With 1 base clipped from V and 6 bases from J, the junction kept 10 bases outside the gene matches. The CDR3 extends over 16 amino acids. Germline V gene data show CDR1 as SGHTA and CDR2 as FQGNSA. The CDR3 region is CASSLESSGTADTQYL. In nucleotides, the CDR3 is TGTGCCAGCAGCTTAGAGTCTAGCGGCACCGCGGATACGCAGTATTTA.

Only a few counts were recorded for this clonotype. The V gene is TRBV29-1, the J gene TRBJ2-1, with D unclear. The V gene lost 7 bases and the J gene lost 5 bases, with 9 bases spanning the gap. This CDR3 spans 11 amino acids. The germline V gene encodes CDR1 SQVTM and CDR2 ANQGSEA. The CDR3 loop reads CSASNNNEQFF. CDR3 coding DNA: TGCAGCGCCTCCAACAACAATGAGCAGTTCTTC.

This clonotype was detected a few times. The V call is TRBV4-1, the J call TRBJ2-3; the D gene is possibly TRBD2 (5 bases). Germline V gene sequence: CDR1 MGHRA, CDR2 YSYEKL. V lost 0 bases, J lost 2 bases, and 9 bases lay in between. CDR3 length: 15 residues. The CDR3 is CASSQEDWYTDTQYF. For the CDR3, the DNA is TGCGCCAGCAGCCAAGAGGACTGGTACACAGATACGCAGTATTTT.

In regard to this clonotype: One base away lies a much larger clone, so this may be a sequencing read error. This chain joins TRBV20-1 and TRBJ1-6, with 9 bases aligning to TRBD1. V trimming: 4 bases; J trimming: 11 bases; junction bases outside the gene matches: 12. Germline V lookup: CDR1 DFQATT, CDR2 SNEGSKA (reference sequence). This CDR3 contains 15 residues. The CDR3 DNA sequence: TGCAGTGCTACTGTAACAGGGGGCACTCCCCCACCCCTCCACTTT. Translated, it gives CSATVTGGTPPPLHF.

In this sample, this clonotype turned up many times. The chain employs TRBV6-1 and TRBJ2-1; 10 positions match TRBD1. Trimming at V came to 6 bases and at J to 9 bases, leaving 8 bases not matched to a gene. CDR1 MNHNS and CDR2 SASEGT come from the germline V gene. CDR3 length equals 14 residues. The CDR3 reads CASRAGTGDGEQFF. CDR3 DNA: TGTGCCAGCAGAGCCGGGACAGGGGACGGTGAGCAGTTCTTC.

This clonotype was picked up many times. V and J are TRBV2 and TRBJ2-2, with 7 bases aligning to TRBD1. Looked up from germline, CDR1 is SNHLY and CDR2 is FYNNEI. The CDR3 runs to 15 residues. The V segment lost 4 bases and the J segment 2 bases; nucleotides outside the gene matches: 4. The CDR3 is CASSGGQHNTGELFF. The CDR3 DNA is TGTGCCAGCAGTGGGGGACAGCATAACACCGGGGAGCTGTTTTTT.

The CDR3: CASSEAFRVGAIYF. CDR3 DNA sequence: TGTGCCAGCAGTGAAGCGTTTCGGGTAGGGGCCATATATTTT. V and J are TRBV2 and TRBJ1-3; maybe TRBD1 (5 bases). Per the germline V gene, CDR1 is SNHLY and CDR2 is FYNNEI. The CDR3 consists of 14 residues. V was shortened by 0 bases and J by 11 bases, with 14 bases between the two germline ends.

This clonotype was seen many times. The V and J genes are TRBV20-1 and TRBJ2-5, with D possibly matching TRBD1 (5 bases). V lost 6 bases and J lost 2, with 19 bases in between. The CDR3 spans 15 residues. Germline lookup yields CDR1 DFQATT and CDR2 SNEGSKA (reference sequence). CDR3 loop: CSALDSSRLQETQYF. The CDR3 bases are TGCAGTGCCCTTGACAGCTCTAGGTTACAAGAGACCCAGTACTTC.

Details on this clonotype: A much larger clone lies a single base off, so this may be a read error. The V gene is TRBV6-6, the J gene TRBJ2-5; 9 bases fit TRBD2. Germline assignment: CDR1 MNHNY and CDR2 SVGAGI (reference sequence). The CDR3 spans 17 residues. The ends lost 2 bases at V and 7 bases at J; junction bases unmatched: 14. CDR3 amino acids: CASSYPSVAGDKGTQYF. CDR3 DNA: TGTGCCAGCAGTTACCCATCGGTAGCGGGGGACAAAGGGACCCAGTACTTC.

The table lists this clonotype with a few counts. The V and J genes are TRBV9 and TRBJ1-2, with a tentative D call TRBD1 (5 bases). The CDR3 runs to 13 residues. Germline CDR1 SGDLS, CDR2 YYNGEE. V was trimmed by 4 bases and J by 5 bases, leaving 12 bases between them. The CDR3, as DNA: TGTGCCAGCAGCCACGAGGGGATTTATGGCTACACCTTC. Translation gives CASSHEGIYGYTF. The full variable domain, completed using reference TRBV9 and TRBJ1-2, is DSGVTQTPKHLITATGQRVTLRCSPRSGDLSVYWYQQSLDQGLQFLIQYYNGEERAKGNILERFSAQQFPDLHSELNLSSLELGDSALYFCASSHEGIYGYTFGSGTRLTVV.

This clonotype has a count of ten or more. The genes are TRBV6-1 and TRBJ2-7; 7 bases agree with TRBD2. Germline V gives CDR1 MNHNS, CDR2 SASEGT. Losses at the gene ends were 5 bases for V and 2 bases for J; bases not matched to a gene: 6. The CDR3 is 14 residues long. In nucleotides, the CDR3 is TGTGCCAGCAGTACGAGAGGGACTACCTACGAGCAGTACTTC. Encoded protein: CASSTRGTTYEQYF.